This T cell receptor beta chain was identified in a study of blood T cell repertoires in COVID-19 (dated by TCRdb to about 2020). In terms of the full investigation: Collaborator samples came from the United States, Italy and Spain and covered acute and convalescent phases of COVID-19. The material from the prospective study consisted of cDNA or gDNA derived from T cells, B-cell-depleted T cells, or PBMCs. Deeply sampled blood TCRbeta repertoires from subjects exposed to, actively infected with, or recovered from COVID-19 were included in the dataset. The repertoires were released in a freely available public database meant as a resource for research on the immune response to SARS-CoV-2. Samples came from the ongoing ImmuneRACE study (first 160 participants) plus 1,254 subjects from 6 global collaborators. Nearly every sample came with metadata listing a de-identified subject ID, COVID-19 status, age in years and sex. Where available, HLA class I and class II types were obtained from metadata supplied by the sample provider rather than from assay-based typing. What the study reported, not specific to this receptor: Clinical and demographic metadata were provided uncurated, with the amount varying by source and participant.

CDR1 and CDR2 are read off the germline V gene as SQVTM and ANQGSEA. The CDR3 covers 16 residues, taking in both the cysteine and the phenylalanine. Of all the DNA, just the CDR3 is kept, 48 bases in frame from base 1. At the junction V is shortened by 5 bases and J by 8 bases; bases outside the gene matches: 16. TCRbeta CDR3 regions were amplified from genomic DNA using the immunoSEQ Assay, a bias-controlled multiplex PCR. The authors' pipeline ran thus. The number of nucleated cells in each sample was estimated from the amplification of reference gene primers within the assay. To quantify the absolute abundance of each unique TCRbeta CDR3 rearrangement, sequence reads were collapsed and filtered. For each sample, productive Simpson clonality was calculated as the square root of Simpson's diversity index across productive rearrangements. Sourced from immuneACCESS, this table was stored by TCRdb with only in-frame sequences that have V and J called. A share of the clones is absent; for the studies checked, an unresolved V gene accounts for under half, and the remainder has no known explanation. V and J calls plus clone size are reproduced from that table; the DNA served to infer D and trimming. The sample table shows 45,000 to 60,000 clones, and around 89% are seen once. The biggest ten clones account for around 1.6% of the sample.

The collaborating institutions used their own protocols to collect whole blood in K2EDTA tubes. For TCRbeta analysis, collaborators shipped samples in one of three forms: frozen whole blood, isolated PBMCs, or DNA extracted from either of those sample types. This clone was detected once. No cognate antigen has been identified for it. No base quality information exists; no much larger clone differs at one position. The sample consisted of peripheral blood. The TCR comes from a man aged 55 to 70 with acute or convalescent COVID-19. Recombination linked TRBV29-1 to TRBJ2-1, with 9 bases in between that match TRBD1. The encoded CDR3 is CSVNGAGTGIVDEQFF. The sequenced DNA: TGCAGCGTTAATGGGGCCGGGACAGGGATAGTTGATGAGCAGTTCTTC.